The clone carrying this TCR beta chain was counted only a few times. What it binds is not known. Some clones are missing from TCRdb's copy, which holds only in-frame ones; the method was immunoSEQ multiplex PCR. This table has about 79,000 clones, 80% to 90% appearing once. Germline CDR1 is WSHSY and CDR2 is SAAADI. Deletions cut 5 bases from V and 4 bases from J, with 7 bases between. The CDR3 has 12 residues. The data are from a study of PD-1 blockade in mismatch repair-deficient tumors. Study information: All were previously treated, progressing patients with approximately 11 mismatch repair-deficient cancer types.

Findings of the study overall: Tumor-resident clones, often absent from pretreatment blood, expanded after pembrolizumab and then contracted.

Mismatch repair deficiency was confirmed in all patients, by PCR or immunohistochemistry. TCRs were sequenced from a few patients responding to pembrolizumab. The source of this sequence is an adult with mismatch repair-deficient cancer. This chain connects TRBV10-2 to TRBJ2-3; D unresolved. Sequencing used peripheral blood, obtained 44 weeks after starting pembrolizumab. This CDR3 reads CASSLLPDTQYF. In nucleotides, the CDR3 is TGCGCCAGCAGTTTACTCCCAGATACGCAGTATTTT.